This T cell receptor beta chain is drawn from a study of cytomegalovirus exposure and HLA in healthy donors. Germline trimming cut 8 bases from V and 1 base from J; bases unmatched to any gene: 4. The CDR3 has 13 residues. Looked up from germline, CDR1 is MNHNS and CDR2 is SASEGT. Primers: 60 Vbeta forward and 13 Jbeta reverse. Assay used: immunoSEQ multiplex PCR; TCRdb lists only in-frame clones, some missing. The sample has 50,000 to 70,000 clones, and its top ten clones hold roughly 4%. Specimen: PBMCs. This clonotype was obtained from a male donor in good health and CMV-seronegative. The chain joins TRBV6-1 to TRBJ2-5; 7 bases fit TRBD1. The CDR3 loop is CASDRDPQETQYF. The CDR3, as DNA: TGTGCCAGCGACAGGGATCCCCAAGAGACCCAGTACTTC.